Below are 28 T cell receptor beta chains sequenced from a single sample in a study of graft-versus-host responses after intestinal transplantation. These receptors have no identified antigens. Repertoires were generated with immunoSEQ multiplex PCR, while TCRdb's copy carries only in-frame clones and drops some. The table shows over 100,000 clones, with around 94% occurring only once. This sample comprised unstimulated CD8+ T cells sorted from spleen or lymph node cells, obtained before transplant. The receptors shown here come from a human donor who was the organ donor for an intestinal transplant.

The rearrangement joins TRBV29-1 to TRBJ1-2; a possible D gene is TRBD1 (5 bases). This CDR3 spans 13 amino acids. The ends were cut back, 6 bases at V and 4 bases at J, with 15 bases in the middle. CDR1 SQVTM and CDR2 ANQGSEA come from the germline V gene. CDR3 residues: CSVSGAAAYGYTF. DNA of the CDR3: TGCAGCGTGTCCGGGGCTGCAGCCTATGGCTACACCTTC. Filled out from reference TRBV29-1 and TRBJ1-2, the complete variable domain reads SAVISQKPSRDICQRGTSLTIQCQVDSQVTMMFWYRQQPGQSLTLIATANQGSEATYESGFVIDKFPISRPNLTFSTLTVSNMSPEDSSIYLCSVSGAAAYGYTFGSGTRLTVV.

The chain carries TRBV5-5 and TRBJ2-1, with D hard to call. The ends were cut back, 2 bases at V and 3 bases at J, with 12 bases in the middle. The CDR3 spans 15 residues. CDR1 SGHKS and CDR2 YYEKEE come from the germline V gene (reference sequence). This CDR3 is CASSLELRVYNEQFF. In DNA form, the CDR3 reads TGTGCCAGCAGCTTAGAGCTACGGGTCTACAATGAGCAGTTCTTC.

This rearrangement joins TRBV10-2 to TRBJ2-5, with 10 positions matching TRBD2. The CDR3 extends over 17 amino acids. The V and J ends lost 2 bases and 1 base, in that order; junction bases with no gene match: 7. Germline CDR1 is WSHSY and CDR2 is SAAADI. In DNA, the CDR3 is TGCGCCAGCAGTGAGGGGGGACTAGCGCCCTTCCAAGAGACCCAGTACTTC. It translates to CASSEGGLAPFQETQYF.

This rearrangement joins TRBV9 to TRBJ2-2; TRBD2 agrees at 7 bases. CDR1 is SGDLS, CDR2 YYNGEE, per germline. The V segment lost 3 bases and the J segment 3 bases; nucleotides outside the gene matches: 8. The CDR3 sequence is 16 residues long. The DNA for the CDR3 is TGTGCCAGCAGCGCCGGGAGGCTAGCCGACACCGGGGAGCTGTTTTTT. It yields the protein CASSAGRLADTGELFF.

The CDR3 is CASSPPRSYEQYF. The CDR3 DNA reads as TGTGCCAGCAGCCCCCCTCGAAGCTACGAGCAGTACTTC. This chain links TRBV7-9 with TRBJ2-7, with D hard to call. CDR1 is SEHNR and CDR2 is FQNEAQ in the germline V gene (reference sequence). The CDR3 covers 13 residues. Trimming shortened V by 5 bases and J by 3 bases, and 11 bases separated the two germline ends.

The rearrangement uses TRBV5-1 and TRBJ2-1, with 9 bases identical to TRBD1. J lost 1 base, V lost 0 bases, and 2 bases had no gene match. This CDR3 spans 16 amino acids. Germline loops: CDR1 SGHRS, CDR2 YFSETQ. In DNA, the CDR3 is TGCGCCAGCAGCTTGGGACAGGGGGTGTCCTACAATGAGCAGTTCTTC. Protein product: CASSLGQGVSYNEQFF.

J is TRBJ2-1 and V is TRBV13; weak D call: TRBD2 (5 bases). The CDR3 loop spans 14 amino acids. Germline V gene sequence: CDR1 PRHDT, CDR2 FYEKMQ (reference sequence). V was shortened by 4 bases and J by 6 bases, with 13 bases between the two germline ends. CDR3 region: CASSSVGEGNEQFF. The DNA for the CDR3 is TGTGCCAGCAGCTCGGTAGGCGAGGGCAATGAGCAGTTCTTC.

The chain couples TRBV28 to TRBJ2-5; D call uncertain. Germline V gene lookup returns CDR1 MDHEN and CDR2 SYDVKM. The V end lost 3 bases, the J end lost 3 bases, and 11 bases lay between the germline ends. The length of the CDR3 is 14 residues. CDR3 sequence (DNA): TGTGCCAGCAGTTTTGGTGGTGGGGAAGAGACCCAGTACTTC. Encoded protein: CASSFGGGEETQYF.

In this sample, this clone turned up once. The rearrangement links TRBV5-4 to TRBJ2-3; 7 bases align to TRBD1. CDR3 length equals 14 residues. The germline CDR1 and CDR2 sequences are SGHNT and YYREEE (reference sequence). V lost 4 bases to trimming and J lost 5 bases; unmatched junction nucleotides: 7. The chain's CDR3 is CASSPGDSRDTQYF. CDR3 nucleotides: TGTGCCAGCAGCCCAGGGGACAGTCGAGATACGCAGTATTTT.

This clone showed up just once. V usage is TRBV29-1 and J usage is TRBJ1-2, with D perhaps matching TRBD1 (5 bases). The CDR3 extends over 11 amino acids. Germline assignment: CDR1 SQVTM and CDR2 ANQGSEA. Trimming took off 3 bases at V and 8 bases at J, with 10 bases between the two ends. The CDR3 sequence is CSVDGGEGYTF. CDR3 nucleotides: TGCAGCGTTGACGGGGGAGAAGGCTACACCTTC.

CDR3 sequence: CASSLYGVGQPQHF. The CDR3 DNA sequence: TGTGCCAGCAGTTTATACGGGGTAGGGCAGCCCCAGCATTTT. The chain couples TRBV27 to TRBJ1-5; no clear D. The CDR3 is 14 residues long. Germline CDR1 MNHEY, CDR2 SMNVEV (reference sequence). The V end was cut by 1 base, the J end by 7 bases, with 11 bases between.

The chain is built from TRBV9 and TRBJ2-3; possible D gene TRBD1, 5 bases. The length of the CDR3 is 14 residues. The V end was cut by 7 bases, the J end by 3 bases, with 15 bases between. CDR1 is SGDLS, CDR2 YYNGEE, per germline. The CDR3 DNA follows: TGTGCCAGCGGCGAGTTTGGGGCGACAGATACGCAGTATTTT. It encodes CASGEFGATDTQYF. Supplemented by reference TRBV9 and TRBJ2-3, the full variable domain reads DSGVTQTPKHLITATGQRVTLRCSPRSGDLSVYWYQQSLDQGLQFLIQYYNGEERAKGNILERFSAQQFPDLHSELNLSSLELGDSALYFCASGEFGATDTQYFGPGTRLTVL.

J is TRBJ2-2 and V is TRBV6-6; 9 bases line up with TRBD2. This CDR3 region has 16 residues. Germline V gene sequence: CDR1 MNHNY, CDR2 SVGAGI (reference sequence). After removal of 4 bases from V and 2 bases from J, the junction contained 5 bases not matched to a gene. The CDR3 here is CASSSRLAVNTGELFF. DNA of the CDR3: TGTGCCAGCAGTTCACGACTAGCGGTTAACACCGGGGAGCTGTTTTTT.

The chain uses TRBV5-1 and TRBJ2-3; 8 bases fit TRBD2. The germline CDR1 and CDR2 sequences are SGHRS and YFSETQ. V gave up 2 bases and J gave up 4 bases; unmatched junction bases: 6. The length of the CDR3 is 15 residues. The CDR3 DNA is TGCGCCAGCAGCTTCTTAGCGGGATTTTCAGATACGCAGTATTTT. As protein: CASSFLAGFSDTQYF.

The chain couples TRBV19 to TRBJ2-7; the D is unclear. This CDR3 region has 12 residues. V was shortened by 5 bases and J by 7 bases, with 12 bases between the two germline ends. Germline values: CDR1 LNHDA, CDR2 SQIVND (reference sequence). DNA of the CDR3: TGTGCCAGTAGTTTCGGGTCGCGGGAGCAGTACTTC. Its protein product is CASSFGSREQYF.

The chain has TRBV13 and TRBJ2-7, with TRBD2 as a possible D gene (5 bases). Germline values: CDR1 PRHDT, CDR2 FYEKMQ (reference sequence). The germline V and J ends were trimmed by 3 bases and 6 bases, with 9 bases remaining between them. The CDR3 has 12 residues. In nucleotides, the CDR3 is TGTGCCAGCAGCTTCGGGGTGGGCGAGCAGTACTTC. It specifies CASSFGVGEQYF.

The chain uses TRBV19 and TRBJ2-1, with 10 bases identical to TRBD1. CDR1 LNHDA and CDR2 SQIVND come from the germline V gene (reference sequence). Unmatched junction bases numbered 8, after V lost 1 base and J lost 5 bases. The CDR3 length is 17 residues. The CDR3 sequence is CASSIARQGALNNEQFF. The CDR3 DNA reads as TGTGCCAGTAGTATAGCGAGACAGGGGGCCCTAAACAATGAGCAGTTCTTC.

This clone was observed a single time. The rearrangement joins TRBV4-3 to TRBJ1-2, with a possible D match to TRBD1 (6 bases). V dropped 0 bases and J dropped 8 bases, with 16 bases sitting between them. The V gene's germline CDR1 is LGHNA and CDR2 YSLEER. The CDR3 totals 15 residues. The CDR3 nucleotides read TGCGCCAGCAGCCAAGATGATGGGGGCGCCATGGGCTACACCTTC. It specifies CASSQDDGGAMGYTF.

The chain couples TRBV21-1 to TRBJ2-6; the table calls TRBD2, which could not be checked here. TRBV21-1 is a pseudogene. The CDR3 is made up of 13 amino acids. The CDR3 region is CASSNGFANVLTF. The CDR3, as DNA: TGTGCCAGCAGCAACGGGTTTGCCAACGTCCTGACTTTC.

The CDR3 region is CASSYWDRAGGGYEQYF. The CDR3 bases are TGTGCCAGCAGTTACTGGGACAGGGCAGGTGGGGGCTACGAGCAGTACTTC. The chain uses TRBV28 and TRBJ2-7; 9 bases match TRBD1. The length of the CDR3 is 17 residues. V shed 4 bases, J shed 3 bases, and the junction held 13 bases outside the gene matches. The V gene's germline CDR1 is MDHEN and CDR2 SYDVKM.

The chain uses TRBV14 and TRBJ2-7; 9 bases agree with TRBD2. V trimming: 4 bases; J trimming: 5 bases; junction bases outside the gene matches: 0. In germline, CDR1 is SGHDN, CDR2 FVKESK. The CDR3 totals 12 residues. CDR3 DNA: TGTGCCAGCAGCCGCGGGGGGGACGAGCAGTACTTC. Its translation: CASSRGGDEQYF. The variable domain in full, with the rest retrieved from reference TRBV14 and TRBJ2-7, is EAGVTQFPSHSVIEKGQTVTLRCDPISGHDNLYWYRRVMGKEIKFLLHFVKESKQDESGMPNNRFLAERTGGTYSTLKVQPAELEDSGVYFCASSRGGDEQYFGPGTRLTVT.

This clone has just one count. The chain links TRBV5-4 to TRBJ2-1; 8 bases map to TRBD2. The V gene's germline CDR1 is SGHNT and CDR2 YYREEE (reference sequence). This CDR3 has 17 residues. The J segment lost 0 bases and the V segment lost 0 bases, leaving 5 bases of the junction unmatched. CDR3 protein: CASSLVISGTSYNEQFF. CDR3 coding DNA: TGTGCCAGCAGCTTGGTGATTAGCGGGACCTCCTACAATGAGCAGTTCTTC.

This chain uses TRBV7-9 with TRBJ1-1, with D possibly being TRBD1 (5 bases). Trimming cost V 2 bases and J 3 bases, with 16 bases left between them. Germline V lookup: CDR1 SEHNR, CDR2 FQNEAQ (reference sequence). This CDR3 is 16 amino acids long. The CDR3, as DNA: TGTGCCAGCAGCTTAACTGGGACCGAAGGGCACACTGAAGCTTTCTTT. Its translation is CASSLTGTEGHTEAFF.

This chain links TRBV5-1 with TRBJ2-3; D is ambiguous. This CDR3 contains 18 residues. V was clipped by 5 bases and J by 0 bases, with 22 bases between them. The germline V gene has CDR1 SGHRS and CDR2 YFSETQ. CDR3 DNA sequence: TGCGCCAGCAGATCGGGCCTGGGGAAGACACCTAGCACAGATACGCAGTATTTT. This translates into CASRSGLGKTPSTDTQYF.

The chain recombines TRBV9 with TRBJ2-3; tentative D call: TRBD2 (6 bases). This CDR3 comprises 16 residues. Deletions cut 1 base from V and 0 bases from J, with 12 bases between. Germline V gives CDR1 SGDLS, CDR2 YYNGEE. The DNA of the CDR3 is TGTGCCAGCAGCGTACGCCCGGGAGAAAGCACAGATACGCAGTATTTT. Translation gives CASSVRPGESTDTQYF.

V gene TRBV7-9 combines with J gene TRBJ1-5, with 7 bases that match TRBD1. After removal of 5 bases from V and 2 bases from J, the junction contained 9 bases not matched to a gene. The V gene's germline CDR1 is SEHNR and CDR2 FQNEAQ (reference sequence). This CDR3 is built from 16 residues. The CDR3 here is CASSPRRGQGNQPQHF. CDR3 DNA sequence: TGTGCCAGCAGCCCCCGGAGGGGGCAGGGCAATCAGCCCCAGCATTTT. The full variable domain, completed using reference TRBV7-9 and TRBJ1-5, is DTGVSQNPRHKITKRGQNVTFRCDPISEHNRLYWYRQTLGQGPEFLTYFQNEAQLEKSRLLSDRFSAERPKGSFSTLEIQRTEQGDSAMYLCASSPRRGQGNQPQHFGDGTRLSIL.

The chain has TRBV2 and TRBJ2-3; TRBD2 matches 10 bases. This CDR3 contains 15 residues. V shed 2 bases and J 5 bases; nucleotides not matched to a gene: 4. CDR1 and CDR2 (germline): SNHLY, FYNNEI. CDR3 sequence: CASSELAGVLDTQYF. Here the CDR3 DNA reads TGTGCCAGCAGTGAACTAGCGGGAGTATTAGATACGCAGTATTTT.

The chain recombines TRBV9 with TRBJ2-1; a weak D match, TRBD2 (6 bases). The CDR3 has 12 residues. V lost 5 bases, J lost 5 bases, and 8 bases lay in between. Germline CDR1 is SGDLS and CDR2 is YYNGEE. CDR3: CASRGLHNEQFF. CDR3 DNA: TGTGCCAGCAGGGGACTTCACAATGAGCAGTTCTTC.